This is a list of T cell receptor beta chains from one sample in a study of blood T cell repertoires in COVID-19. Here immunoSEQ multiplex PCR was the method, and the copy in TCRdb shows in-frame clones only, minus some. This sample yields roughly 150,000 clones, of which around 89% are seen a single time; 15% belongs to the top ten. Specimen: peripheral blood. These receptors were obtained from a woman aged 35 to 49 with acute or convalescent COVID-19. Both conserved end residues are part of each CDR3. A D gene is named only where the DNA matches it firmly. Not every row has a clone size; where given, it reads once, few, many or a size class.

abundance: once
d_gene: TRBD1
v_gene: TRBV9
j_gene: TRBJ1-6
CDR3nt: TGTGCCAGCAGCGTAGACCCCGGGACAGGGGCTAATTCACCCCTCCACTTT
CDR3aa: CASSVDPGTGANSPLHF

abundance: -
d_gene: -
v_gene: TRBV5-1
j_gene: TRBJ2-7
CDR3nt: TGCGCCAGCAGCAAAGGACAAAATGACTACGAGCAGTACTTC
CDR3aa: CASSKGQNDYEQYF

abundance: -
d_gene: -
v_gene: TRBV7-3
j_gene: TRBJ2-3
CDR3nt: TGTGCCAGCAGCGTGGGCACTGGCACAGATACGCAGTATTTT
CDR3aa: CASSVGTGTDTQYF

abundance: -
d_gene: -
v_gene: TRBV28
j_gene: TRBJ2-7
CDR3nt: TGTGCCAGCAGTTTGCCCAGTCTCTACGAGCAGTACTTC
CDR3aa: CASSLPSLYEQYF

abundance: -
d_gene: -
v_gene: TRBV6-5
j_gene: TRBJ2-3
CDR3nt: TGTGCCAGCAGTTACGCGGGTAGCACAGATACGCAGTATTTT
CDR3aa: CASSYAGSTDTQYF

abundance: once
d_gene: TRBD1
v_gene: TRBV20-1
j_gene: TRBJ2-7
CDR3nt: TGCAGTGCTAGTTGGGACAGAAGCTCCTACGAGCAGTACTTC
CDR3aa: CSASWDRSSYEQYF

abundance: -
d_gene: TRBD1
v_gene: TRBV10-2
j_gene: TRBJ2-7
CDR3nt: TGCGCCAGCAGTGAGATCCCGACATCGAGGACAGGGGCGTCCTACGAGCAGTACTTC
CDR3aa: CASSEIPTSRTGASYEQYF

abundance: -
d_gene: -
v_gene: TRBV20-1
j_gene: TRBJ2-5
CDR3nt: TGCAGTGTTTCGGAGACCCAGTACTTC
CDR3aa: CSVSETQYF

abundance: -
d_gene: TRBD1
v_gene: TRBV6-1
j_gene: TRBJ2-2
CDR3nt: TGTGCCAGCAGTGACCCCCGGGACAGGGTTTCGAACACCGGGGAGCTGTTTTTT
CDR3aa: CASSDPRDRVSNTGELFF

abundance: -
d_gene: -
v_gene: TRBV2
j_gene: TRBJ2-3
CDR3nt: TGTGCCAGCAGTGTGCTCCCAGCGCGGCTCAGTACGCAGTATTTT
CDR3aa: CASSVLPARLSTQYF

abundance: -
d_gene: TRBD2
v_gene: TRBV7-3
j_gene: TRBJ2-7
CDR3nt: TGTGCCAGCAGCCCGGTACTAGCGGGGGGTTTCGACGAGCAGTACTTC
CDR3aa: CASSPVLAGGFDEQYF

abundance: -
d_gene: TRBD1
v_gene: TRBV5-8
j_gene: TRBJ1-6
CDR3nt: TGTGCCAGCAGCGGAACCGGGACAGGGCGTCCTAATTCACCCCTCCACTTT
CDR3aa: CASSGTGTGRPNSPLHF

abundance: -
d_gene: -
v_gene: TRBV30
j_gene: TRBJ1-1
CDR3nt: TGTGCCTGGAGGGAACTAAGGGGCCTGAACACTGAAGCTTTCTTT
CDR3aa: CAWRELRGLNTEAFF

abundance: -
d_gene: -
v_gene: TRBV2
j_gene: TRBJ2-4
CDR3nt: TGTGCCAGCAGTGAGAGCAGGGAAATCAACAAAAATTACTTC
CDR3aa: CASSESREINKNYF

abundance: -
d_gene: -
v_gene: TRBV7-2
j_gene: TRBJ2-7
CDR3nt: TGTGCCAGCAGCTCTCGCGCCGAAATCTTTAACGAGCAGTACTTC
CDR3aa: CASSSRAEIFNEQYF

abundance: -
d_gene: -
v_gene: TRBV9
j_gene: TRBJ2-2
CDR3nt: TGTGCCAGCAGCGTAGGGACAGTGAACACCGGGGAGCTGTTTTTT
CDR3aa: CASSVGTVNTGELFF

abundance: -
d_gene: TRBD1
v_gene: TRBV10-3
j_gene: TRBJ2-7
CDR3nt: TGTGCCATCAGTGAGTCCGGAGGACAGGGAAGGGGCGAGCAGTACTTC
CDR3aa: CAISESGGQGRGEQYF

abundance: -
d_gene: -
v_gene: TRBV15
j_gene: TRBJ1-3
CDR3nt: TGTGCCACCAGCTCCTCTCCTGGAAACACCATATATTTT
CDR3aa: CATSSSPGNTIYF

abundance: few
d_gene: -
v_gene: TRBV27
j_gene: TRBJ1-5
CDR3nt: TGTGCCAGCAGTTTTAGAGGAGTCAATCAGCCCCAGCATTTT
CDR3aa: CASSFRGVNQPQHF

abundance: -
d_gene: -
v_gene: TRBV19
j_gene: TRBJ2-2
CDR3nt: TGTGCCAGTATTTTAGGGAACGGGGCCGGGGAGCTGTTTTTT
CDR3aa: CASILGNGAGELFF

abundance: -
d_gene: -
v_gene: TRBV4-2
j_gene: TRBJ2-1
CDR3nt: TGTGCCAGCAGTAGTGAAGCGGCGAGCTCCTACAATGAGCAGTTCTTC
CDR3aa: CASSSEAASSYNEQFF

abundance: -
d_gene: TRBD2
v_gene: TRBV19
j_gene: TRBJ2-2
CDR3nt: TGTGCCAGTAGTATTATAGCGGGAGGGTCTGGCACCGGGGAGCTGTTTTTT
CDR3aa: CASSIIAGGSGTGELFF

abundance: few
d_gene: -
v_gene: TRBV27
j_gene: TRBJ2-7
CDR3nt: TGTGCCAGCAGCGGGACATCCGACTACGAGCAGTACTTC
CDR3aa: CASSGTSDYEQYF

abundance: few
d_gene: -
v_gene: TRBV5-5
j_gene: TRBJ2-1
CDR3nt: TGTGCCAGCAGCTTGACCCGGCGGGGAGAAAACAATGAGCAGTTCTTC
CDR3aa: CASSLTRRGENNEQFF

abundance: few
d_gene: TRBD1
v_gene: TRBV30
j_gene: TRBJ2-6
CDR3nt: TGTGCCTACCTAAGGACAGGGATGGCCAACGTCCTGACTTTC
CDR3aa: CAYLRTGMANVLTF

abundance: -
d_gene: -
v_gene: TRBV30
j_gene: TRBJ2-2
CDR3nt: TGTGCCTGGAGTGAAAGAGGAGCCCACACCGGGGAGCTGTTTTTT
CDR3aa: CAWSERGAHTGELFF

abundance: -
d_gene: TRBD1
v_gene: TRBV3-1/TRBV3-2
j_gene: TRBJ1-1
CDR3nt: TGTGCCAGCAGCCATTGGGGACAGGGTGCTGAAGCTTTCTTT
CDR3aa: CASSHWGQGAEAFF

abundance: -
d_gene: -
v_gene: TRBV27
j_gene: TRBJ1-2
CDR3nt: TGTGCCAGCAGTTTATCCACGACTGGAACGGGTTATGGCTACACCTTC
CDR3aa: CASSLSTTGTGYGYTF

abundance: -
d_gene: -
v_gene: TRBV7-8
j_gene: TRBJ1-6
CDR3nt: TGTGCCAGCAGCTTAGGTGGGGGGGCAAATTCACCCCTCCACTTT
CDR3aa: CASSLGGGANSPLHF

abundance: -
d_gene: -
v_gene: TRBV11-3
j_gene: TRBJ1-2
CDR3nt: TGTGCCAGCAGCCCTGGCGCGTTCGACAGGAGTCTCTATGGCTACACCTTC
CDR3aa: CASSPGAFDRSLYGYTF

abundance: -
d_gene: -
v_gene: TRBV7-2
j_gene: TRBJ2-3
CDR3nt: TGTGCCAGCAGCTTAACTCAGGGGACAGATACGCAGTATTTT
CDR3aa: CASSLTQGTDTQYF

abundance: -
d_gene: TRBD2
v_gene: TRBV6-5
j_gene: TRBJ2-7
CDR3nt: TGTGCCAGCAGTTCACTAGCGGGATACTACGAGCAGTACTTC
CDR3aa: CASSSLAGYYEQYF

abundance: -
d_gene: TRBD2
v_gene: TRBV11-2
j_gene: TRBJ2-1
CDR3nt: TGTGCCAGCAGCACCCTAGCGGGGCGGGGCAATGAGCAGTTCTTC
CDR3aa: CASSTLAGRGNEQFF

abundance: -
d_gene: -
v_gene: TRBV10-3
j_gene: TRBJ2-3
CDR3nt: TGTGCCATCAAGTCGCTAGTCCCCACAGATACGCAGTATTTT
CDR3aa: CAIKSLVPTDTQYF

abundance: -
d_gene: -
v_gene: TRBV2
j_gene: TRBJ1-5
CDR3nt: TGTGCCAGCAGTGGCTCGGGGGGCGCGAATAGGAATCAGCCCCAGCATTTT
CDR3aa: CASSGSGGANRNQPQHF